This T cell receptor beta chain came from a study of CD8+CD57+ T cells in acquired aplastic anemia. At the level of the study: Sorted CD4+ and CD8+ cell DNA averaged around 3.5 ug.

Germline assignment: CDR1 LGHNT and CDR2 FRNRAP. The CDR3 has 14 amino acids. TCR beta VDJ and CDR3 were profiled, and genomic DNA was the template. TCRdb redid the calling of the reads with MiXCR, one entry per CDR3 protein. This table holds about 160,000 distinct CDR3 sequences, roughly 50% found once. Patients sequenced had flow cytometry evidence of CD8+CD57+ cell expansion. None of the patients had been given any therapy when their blood was sampled. A few counts support this clonotype. The specimen was sorted CD4+, CD8+, or CD8+CD57+ T cells (not recorded which) from PBMCs. The V call is TRBV12-5, the J call TRBJ2-7; D may be TRBD1 (6 bases). The TCR comes from a human donor with aplastic anemia. The chain's CDR3 is CAGGLEGTLGEQYV. The CDR3 nucleotides read TGTGCTGGTGGTTTGGAAGGGACACTCGGCGAGCAGTACGTC.